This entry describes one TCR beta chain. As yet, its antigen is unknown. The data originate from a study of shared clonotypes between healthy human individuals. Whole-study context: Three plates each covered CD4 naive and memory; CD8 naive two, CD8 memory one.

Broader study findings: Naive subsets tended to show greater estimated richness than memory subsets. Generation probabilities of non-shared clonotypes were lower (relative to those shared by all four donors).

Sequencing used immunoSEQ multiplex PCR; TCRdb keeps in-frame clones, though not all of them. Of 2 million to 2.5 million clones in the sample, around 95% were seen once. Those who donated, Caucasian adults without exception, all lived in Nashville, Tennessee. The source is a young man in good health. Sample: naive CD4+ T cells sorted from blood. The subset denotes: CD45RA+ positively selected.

The CDR3 protein is CASSLGGGQGKQPQHF. The CDR3 DNA reads as TGTGCCAGCAGTTTAGGGGGGGGACAGGGTAAACAGCCCCAGCATTTT. The V gene is TRBV28, the J gene TRBJ1-5; 9 nucleotides align to TRBD1. V lost 2 bases and J lost 7; bases outside the gene matches: 9. Germline V lookup: CDR1 MDHEN, CDR2 SYDVKM. CDR3 length: 16 amino acids.